Detailed here is one T cell receptor beta chain. The assay was immunoSEQ multiplex PCR, and TCRdb's table has in-frame clones only and misses some. This table holds 25,000 or so clones, about four fifths found once. This specimen belongs to a study of regulatory dendritic cells for organ transplantation. V lost 2 bases, J lost 3 bases, and 11 bases stayed unmatched. Germline-derived CDR1 and CDR2 are SGHRS and YFSETQ. The length of the CDR3 is 18 residues. Input material: naive CD4+ T cells from blood. The subset was: CD45RA+ naive T cells. The genes are TRBV5-1 and TRBJ1-3, with TRBD1 identical over 10 bases. The receptor's source is a human donor in good health. The CDR3 DNA follows: TGCGCCAGCAGCTTCGGGACAGGGGTCCCCTCGGTTGGAAACACCATATATTTT. It is translated as CASSFGTGVPSVGNTIYF.